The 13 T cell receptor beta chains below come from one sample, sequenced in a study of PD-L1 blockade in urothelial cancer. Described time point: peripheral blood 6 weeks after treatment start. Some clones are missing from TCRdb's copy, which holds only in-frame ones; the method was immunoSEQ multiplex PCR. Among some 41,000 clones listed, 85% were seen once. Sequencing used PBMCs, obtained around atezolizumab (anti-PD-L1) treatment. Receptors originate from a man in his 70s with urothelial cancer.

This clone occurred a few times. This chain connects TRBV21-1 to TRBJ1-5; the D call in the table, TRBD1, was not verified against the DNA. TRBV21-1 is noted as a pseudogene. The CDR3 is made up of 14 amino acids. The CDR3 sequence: CANTGLRSNQPQHF. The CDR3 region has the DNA TGTGCCAACACAGGGTTAAGGAGCAATCAGCCCCAGCATTTT.

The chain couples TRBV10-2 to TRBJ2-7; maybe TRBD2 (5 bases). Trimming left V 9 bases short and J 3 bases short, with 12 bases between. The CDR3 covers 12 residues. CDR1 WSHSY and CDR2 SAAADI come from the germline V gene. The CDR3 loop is CASRLDFYEQYF. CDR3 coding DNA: TGCGCCAGTCGGCTGGACTTCTACGAGCAGTACTTC.

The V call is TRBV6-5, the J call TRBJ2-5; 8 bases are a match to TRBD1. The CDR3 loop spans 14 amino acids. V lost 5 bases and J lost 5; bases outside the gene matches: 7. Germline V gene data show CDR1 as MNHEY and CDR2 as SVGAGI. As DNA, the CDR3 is TGTGCCAGCAGTAATACAGGGGGTTGGGAGACCCAGTACTTC. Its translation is CASSNTGGWETQYF.

This CDR3 reads CSVLAGGPTYNEQFF. DNA of the CDR3: TGCAGCGTTCTAGCGGGAGGGCCGACCTACAATGAGCAGTTCTTC. The chain links TRBV29-1 to TRBJ2-1; TRBD2 aligns across 12 bases. V was pared by 5 bases and J by 2 bases, with 4 bases of the junction left unmatched. Germline-derived CDR1 and CDR2 are SQVTM and ANQGSEA. The CDR3 runs to 15 residues.

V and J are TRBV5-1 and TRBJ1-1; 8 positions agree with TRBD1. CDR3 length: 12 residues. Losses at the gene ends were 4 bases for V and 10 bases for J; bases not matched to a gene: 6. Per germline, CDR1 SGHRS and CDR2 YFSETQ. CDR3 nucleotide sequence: TGCGCCAGCAGCCCAGGACAGGGTGGAGCTTTCTTT. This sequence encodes CASSPGQGGAFF.

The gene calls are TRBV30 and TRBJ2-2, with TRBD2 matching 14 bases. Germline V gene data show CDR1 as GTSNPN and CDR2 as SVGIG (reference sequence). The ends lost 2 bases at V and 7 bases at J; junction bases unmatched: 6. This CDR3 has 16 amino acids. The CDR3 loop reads CAWSWGLAGVSGELFF. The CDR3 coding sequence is TGTGCCTGGAGTTGGGGACTAGCGGGAGTTAGCGGGGAGCTGTTTTTT.

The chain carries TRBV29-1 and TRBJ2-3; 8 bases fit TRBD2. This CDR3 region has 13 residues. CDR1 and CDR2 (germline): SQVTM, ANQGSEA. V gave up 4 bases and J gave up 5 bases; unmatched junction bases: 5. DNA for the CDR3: TGCAGCGTTGTGCGGCTAGCGGGAGATACGCAGTATTTT. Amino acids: CSVVRLAGDTQYF.

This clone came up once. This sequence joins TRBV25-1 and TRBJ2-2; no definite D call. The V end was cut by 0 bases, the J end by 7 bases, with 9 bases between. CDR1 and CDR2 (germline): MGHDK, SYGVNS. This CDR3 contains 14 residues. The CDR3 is CASSEYEVSGELFF. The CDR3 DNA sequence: TGTGCCAGCAGTGAATATGAGGTCAGCGGGGAGCTGTTTTTT.

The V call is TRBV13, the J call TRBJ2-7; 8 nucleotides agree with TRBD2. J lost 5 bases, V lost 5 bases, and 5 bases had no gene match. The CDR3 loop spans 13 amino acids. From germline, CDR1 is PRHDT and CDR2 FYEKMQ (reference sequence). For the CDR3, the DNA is TGTGCCAGCAGCGTCGGACTAGCCCACGAGCAGTACTTC. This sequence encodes CASSVGLAHEQYF. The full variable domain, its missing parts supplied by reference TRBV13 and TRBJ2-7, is AAGVIQSPRHLIKEKRETATLKCYPIPRHDTVYWYQQGPGQDPQFLISFYEKMQSDKGSIPDRFSAQQFSDYHSELNMSSLELGDSALYFCASSVGLAHEQYFGPGTRLTVT.

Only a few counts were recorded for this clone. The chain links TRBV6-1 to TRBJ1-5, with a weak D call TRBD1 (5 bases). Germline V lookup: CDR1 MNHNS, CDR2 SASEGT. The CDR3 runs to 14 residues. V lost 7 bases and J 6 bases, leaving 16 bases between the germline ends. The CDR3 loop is CASKGGREGQPQHF. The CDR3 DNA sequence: TGTGCCAGCAAGGGAGGCAGGGAAGGTCAGCCCCAGCATTTT.

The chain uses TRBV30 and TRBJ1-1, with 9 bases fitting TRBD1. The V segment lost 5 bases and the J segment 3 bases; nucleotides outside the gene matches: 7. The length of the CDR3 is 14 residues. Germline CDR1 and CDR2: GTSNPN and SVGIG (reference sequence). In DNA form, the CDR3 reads TGTGCCTGGGGTGAGGGGACAGGGTACACTGAAGCTTTCTTT. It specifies CAWGEGTGYTEAFF.

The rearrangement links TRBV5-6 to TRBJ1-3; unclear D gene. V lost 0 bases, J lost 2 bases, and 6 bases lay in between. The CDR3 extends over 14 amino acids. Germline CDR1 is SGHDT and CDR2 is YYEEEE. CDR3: CASSLDMAGNTIYF. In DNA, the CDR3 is TGTGCCAGCAGCTTGGACATGGCTGGAAACACCATATATTTT.

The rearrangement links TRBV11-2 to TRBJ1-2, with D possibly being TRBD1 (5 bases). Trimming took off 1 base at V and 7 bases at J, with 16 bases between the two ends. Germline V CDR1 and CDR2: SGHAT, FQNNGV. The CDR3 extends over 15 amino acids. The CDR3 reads CASSLASPGIGGYTF. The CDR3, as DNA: TGTGCCAGCAGCTTAGCGTCACCAGGGATTGGTGGCTACACCTTC.